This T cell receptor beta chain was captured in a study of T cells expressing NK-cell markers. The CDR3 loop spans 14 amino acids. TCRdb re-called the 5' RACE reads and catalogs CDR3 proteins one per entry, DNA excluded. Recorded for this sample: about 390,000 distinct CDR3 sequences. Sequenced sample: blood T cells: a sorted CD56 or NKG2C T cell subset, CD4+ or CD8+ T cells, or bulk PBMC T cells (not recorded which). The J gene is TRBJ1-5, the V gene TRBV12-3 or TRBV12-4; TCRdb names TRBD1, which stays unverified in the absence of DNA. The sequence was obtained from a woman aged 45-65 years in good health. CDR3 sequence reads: CASSPNRGRQPQHF.